One and the same sample provided the 12 T cell receptor beta chains below, sequenced in a study of blood T cells in healthy people across ages. A second 7 to 11 cycle PCR used barcoded and J-beta primers. A single record per CDR3 protein comes from TCRdb applying MiXCR to the 5' RACE reads. The sample carries around 1,500,000 distinct CDR3 sequences, approximately 42% recorded once. Material for sequencing was blood. These receptors came from a woman aged 18-29 years in good health.

In its sample, this clonotype was seen a few times. This chain connects TRBV5-1 to TRBJ2-3; D remains unclear. This CDR3 is built from 14 residues. The germline gives CDR1 SGHRS, CDR2 YFSETQ. Deletions cut 2 bases from V and 2 bases from J, with 9 bases between. CDR3 region: CASSFGSTTDTQYF. The DNA of the CDR3 is TGCGCCAGCAGCTTCGGCAGCACCACAGATACGCAGTATTTT.

This chain connects TRBV13 to TRBJ2-1, with a possible D match to TRBD2 (5 bases). Trimming shortened V by 6 bases and J by 14 bases, and 17 bases separated the two germline ends. CDR3 length: 12 amino acids. The germline CDR1 and CDR2 sequences are PRHDT and FYEKMQ (reference sequence). The CDR3 DNA sequence: TGTGCCAGCAGTCCTAATACTAGACGTAAGTTCTTC. Its protein is CASSPNTRRKFF.

This clonotype occurred a few times. The rearrangement joins TRBV29-1 to TRBJ2-5, with 16 bases identical to TRBD2. This CDR3 contains 16 residues. The germline V gene has CDR1 SQVTM and CDR2 ANQGSEA. The trim removed 2 bases at V and 5 bases at J, leaving 5 bases unmatched. CDR3 nucleotides: TGCAGCGTTGAACCGGGACTAGCGGGAGGGTTGGAGACCCAGTACTTC. Translation gives CSVEPGLAGGLETQYF.

Only a few counts were recorded for this clonotype. The CDR3 sequence: CSASRTGYGYTF. Written as DNA, the CDR3 is TGCAGTGCTAGTAGGACCGGCTATGGCTACACCTTC. The chain joins TRBV20-1 to TRBJ1-2, with D unresolved. The V gene's germline CDR1 is DFQATT and CDR2 SNEGSKA (reference sequence). The CDR3 loop spans 12 amino acids. The V gene lost 3 bases and the J gene lost 4 bases, with 9 bases spanning the gap.

The V and J genes are TRBV5-6 and TRBJ2-7; D is tentatively TRBD1 or TRBD2 (5 bases each). The V end lost 1 base, the J end lost 7 bases, and 12 bases lay between the germline ends. Germline V gives CDR1 SGHDT, CDR2 YYEEEE. CDR3 length: 13 amino acids. The CDR3 DNA sequence: TGTGCCAGCAGCTTGACCCTTGGGGGAGAGCAGTACTTC. Translating gives CASSLTLGGEQYF.

The rearrangement links TRBV9 to TRBJ2-3, with a weak D call TRBD2 (5 bases). V was trimmed by 4 bases and J by 3 bases, leaving 18 bases between them. The CDR3 consists of 16 residues. Germline V gene lookup returns CDR1 SGDLS and CDR2 YYNGEE. This CDR3 reads CASSPYVGIGTDTQYF. The CDR3 coding sequence is TGTGCCAGCAGCCCCTATGTCGGGATTGGGACAGATACGCAGTATTTT.

This clonotype was seen more than once but under ten times. This sequence joins TRBV6-5 and TRBJ1-1; D may be TRBD1 (5 bases). Germline values: CDR1 MNHEY, CDR2 SVGAGI. The CDR3 spans 13 residues. With 6 bases removed from V and 5 bases from J, the gap between germline ends came to 13 bases. The CDR3 DNA is TGTGCCAGCAGCCCAGGGTTTGTGACTGAAGCTTTCTTT. Its translation is CASSPGFVTEAFF.

This clonotype has more than one count but fewer than ten. The junction and the germline gene differ at one end; a read error may be behind it. The V gene is TRBV27, the J gene TRBJ2-7, with D possibly matching TRBD1 (7 bases). The CDR3 is 14 amino acids. In germline, CDR1 is MNHEY, CDR2 SMNVEV (reference sequence). The DNA of the CDR3 is TGCGCCAGCAGCCTCAGGGGGGCCAACTACGAGCAGTACTTC. Encoded protein: CASSLRGANYEQYF.

This clonotype was counted a single time. This sequence joins TRBV5-8 and TRBJ1-2, with D uncertain. Trimming took 4 bases from V and 4 from J, leaving 17 bases between them. In germline, CDR1 is SGHTS, CDR2 YDEGEE. There are 15 residues in the CDR3. In DNA, the CDR3 is TGTGCCAGCAGCCCGTTCGAGGTCCCCTCCTATGGCTACACCTTC. Protein: CASSPFEVPSYGYTF. Together with reference TRBV5-8 and TRBJ1-2, the CDR3 gives the full variable domain: EAGVTQSPTHLIKTRGQQATLRCSPISGHTSVYWYQQALGLGLQFLLWYDEGEERNRGNFPPRFSGRQFPNYSSELNVNALELEDSALYLCASSPFEVPSYGYTFGSGTRLTVV.

The chain combines TRBV6-5 with TRBJ2-3; D unresolved. The V and J ends lost 7 bases and 4 bases respectively, with 9 bases between them. Germline values: CDR1 MNHEY, CDR2 SVGAGI. This CDR3 is 12 amino acids long. As DNA, the CDR3 is TGTGCCAGCAATAGGGCGGCAGATACGCAGTATTTT. Its protein product is CASNRAADTQYF.

A few counts support this clonotype. This sequence joins TRBV29-1 and TRBJ2-3, with D tentatively TRBD2 (6 bases). The V gene lost 4 bases and the J gene lost 3 bases, with 20 bases spanning the gap. The CDR3 is made up of 16 amino acids. In germline, CDR1 is SQVTM, CDR2 ANQGSEA. The CDR3 spells CSVAALSNRGTDTQYF. CDR3 nucleotides: TGCAGCGTTGCGGCCCTATCTAACCGGGGGACAGATACGCAGTATTTT.

The V call is TRBV7-2, the J call TRBJ2-1, with D possibly being TRBD1 (6 bases). V was shortened by 6 bases and J by 4 bases, with 10 bases between the two germline ends. CDR1 is SGHTA, CDR2 FQGNSA, per germline. The CDR3 is 13 amino acids. The CDR3: CASRDSYYNEQFF. Written as DNA, the CDR3 is TGTGCCAGCAGGGACAGCTATTACAATGAGCAGTTCTTC.